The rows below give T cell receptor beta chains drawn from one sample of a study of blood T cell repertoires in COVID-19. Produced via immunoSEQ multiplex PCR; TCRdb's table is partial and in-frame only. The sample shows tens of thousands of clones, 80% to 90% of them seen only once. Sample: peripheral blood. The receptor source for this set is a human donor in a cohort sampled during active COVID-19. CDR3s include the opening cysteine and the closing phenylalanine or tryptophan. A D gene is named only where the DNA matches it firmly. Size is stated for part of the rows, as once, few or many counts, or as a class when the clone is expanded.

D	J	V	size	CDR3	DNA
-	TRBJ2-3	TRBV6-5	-	CASSYSMSASTDTQYF	TGTGCCAGCAGTTACTCGATGAGTGCTAGCACAGATACGCAGTATTTT
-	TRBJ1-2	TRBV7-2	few	CASSLVMSGQGGGYTF	TGTGCCAGCAGCTTAGTAATGTCTGGGCAGGGAGGCGGCTACACCTTC
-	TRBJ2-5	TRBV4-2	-	CASSQGRPGGRRETQYF	TGTGCCAGCAGCCAAGGCCGCCCCGGGGGGCGCCGGGAGACCCAGTACTTC
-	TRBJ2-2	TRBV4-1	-	CASSRKLVSTGELFF	TGCGCCAGCAGCCGAAAACTAGTTTCCACCGGGGAGCTGTTTTTT
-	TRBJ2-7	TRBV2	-	CASSELRVGAGQYF	TGTGCCAGCAGTGAATTAAGAGTGGGCGCCGGGCAGTACTTC
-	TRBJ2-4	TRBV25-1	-	CASSDAGLKAKNIQYF	TGTGCCAGCAGTGACGCAGGGCTGAAAGCCAAAAACATTCAGTACTTC
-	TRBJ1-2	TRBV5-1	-	CASSLQSVGYGYTF	TGCGCCAGCAGCCTGCAATCAGTTGGTTATGGCTACACCTTC
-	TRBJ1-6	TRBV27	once	CASRTTGPSSPLHF	TGTGCCAGCAGAACTACAGGGCCGAGCTCACCCCTCCACTTT
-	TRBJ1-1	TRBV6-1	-	CASSDRENTEAFF	TGTGCCAGCAGTGACAGGGAGAACACTGAAGCTTTCTTT
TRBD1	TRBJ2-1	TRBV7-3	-	CASSQNRFGTGGNEQFF	TGTGCCAGCAGCCAAAACCGTTTTGGGACAGGGGGCAATGAGCAGTTCTTC
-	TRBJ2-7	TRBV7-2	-	CASRNRVAAVEQYF	TGTGCCAGCAGGAACAGGGTGGCCGCCGTCGAGCAGTACTTC
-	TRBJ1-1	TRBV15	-	CATSRDLGRVIEAFF	TGTGCCACCAGCAGAGATCTAGGCAGGGTCATTGAAGCTTTCTTT
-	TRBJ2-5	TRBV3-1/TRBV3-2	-	CASSQERSIQETQYF	TGTGCCAGCAGCCAAGAGAGGTCAATCCAAGAGACCCAGTACTTC
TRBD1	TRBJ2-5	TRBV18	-	CASSPPGQGGETQYF	TGTGCCAGCTCACCACCGGGACAGGGAGGCGAGACCCAGTACTTC
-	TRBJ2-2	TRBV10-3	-	CAIAGGGATGELFF	TGTGCCATCGCTGGGGGGGGCGCGACCGGGGAGCTGTTTTTT
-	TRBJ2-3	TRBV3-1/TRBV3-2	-	CASSPADGGTDTQYF	TGTGCCAGCAGCCCTGCTGACGGGGGAACAGATACGCAGTATTTT
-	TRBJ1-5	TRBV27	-	CASSLLRGSNQPQHF	TGTGCCAGCAGTTTATTAAGGGGAAGCAATCAGCCCCAGCATTTT
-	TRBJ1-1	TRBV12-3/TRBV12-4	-	CASITPPGTEAFF	TGTGCCAGCATCACCCCCCCCGGGACTGAAGCTTTCTTT
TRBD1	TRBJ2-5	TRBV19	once	CASSQTGTVGETQYF	TGTGCCAGTAGCCAAACAGGGACAGTCGGTGAGACCCAGTACTTC
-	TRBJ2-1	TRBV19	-	CASNIDGSSYNEQFF	TGTGCCAGTAACATAGACGGGAGCTCCTACAATGAGCAGTTCTTC
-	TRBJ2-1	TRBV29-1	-	CSAQVDEQFF	TGCAGCGCTCAAGTAGATGAGCAGTTCTTC
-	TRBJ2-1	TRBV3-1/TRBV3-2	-	CASSQRRQGGIDEQFF	TGTGCCAGCAGCCAGCGTCGGCAGGGAGGAATAGATGAGCAGTTCTTC
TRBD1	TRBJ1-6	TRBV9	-	CASSSGTGNRNSPLHF	TGTGCCAGCAGTTCCGGGACAGGGAACCGGAATTCACCCCTCCACTTT
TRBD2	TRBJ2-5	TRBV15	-	CATSGWTSGGARETQYF	TGTGCCACCAGCGGCTGGACTAGCGGGGGGGCCCGGGAGACCCAGTACTTC
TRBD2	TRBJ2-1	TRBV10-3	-	CAIRTSGHGYNEQFF	TGTGCCATCAGAACTAGCGGCCACGGATACAATGAGCAGTTCTTC
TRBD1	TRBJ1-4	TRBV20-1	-	CSASGDRGVREKLFF	TGCAGTGCTAGTGGCGACAGGGGGGTGAGAGAAAAACTGTTTTTT
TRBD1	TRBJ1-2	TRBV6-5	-	CACRDSLNYGYTF	TGTGCCTGCCGGGACAGCCTAAACTATGGCTACACCTTC
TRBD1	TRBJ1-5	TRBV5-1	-	CASSLGDRVDQPQHF	TGCGCCAGCAGCTTAGGTGACAGGGTTGATCAGCCCCAGCATTTT
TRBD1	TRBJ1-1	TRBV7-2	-	CASSFGTASEAFF	TGTGCCAGCAGCTTTGGGACAGCCTCTGAAGCTTTCTTT
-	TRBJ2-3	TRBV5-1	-	CASVTGISSTDTQYF	TGCGCCAGCGTAACAGGGATATCTAGCACAGATACGCAGTATTTT
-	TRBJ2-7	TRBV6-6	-	CASIPGGSYEQYF	TGTGCCAGCATCCCCGGGGGCTCCTACGAGCAGTACTTC
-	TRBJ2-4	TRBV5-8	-	CASSNGDLAKNIQYF	TGTGCCAGCAGCAACGGAGATTTAGCCAAAAACATTCAGTACTTC
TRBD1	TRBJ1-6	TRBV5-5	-	CASSLPQGNNSPLHF	TGTGCCAGCAGCTTACCACAGGGGAATAATTCACCCCTCCACTTT
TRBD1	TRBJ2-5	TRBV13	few	CASSLGDRGRQETQYF	TGTGCCAGCAGCTTAGGGGACAGGGGTCGTCAAGAGACCCAGTACTTC
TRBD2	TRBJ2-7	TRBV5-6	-	CASSLPGTSGGYLF	TGTGCCAGCAGCTTGCCCGGGACTAGCGGGGGCTACCTGTTC
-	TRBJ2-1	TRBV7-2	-	CASSFRRHQSSYNEQFF	TGTGCCAGCAGCTTCAGAAGACACCAGAGCTCCTACAATGAGCAGTTCTTC
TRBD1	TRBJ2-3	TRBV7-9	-	CASRTGMSTDTQYF	TGTGCCAGCAGGACAGGGATGAGCACAGATACGCAGTATTTT
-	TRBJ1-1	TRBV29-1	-	CSVLGGGRAFF	TGCAGCGTTCTGGGAGGGGGGAGAGCTTTCTTT
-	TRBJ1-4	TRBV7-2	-	CASSLAMGREKLFF	TGTGCCAGCAGCTTAGCGATGGGGAGGGAAAAACTGTTTTTT
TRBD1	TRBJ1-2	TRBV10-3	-	CAIRETGTNYGYTF	TGTGCCATCAGGGAGACAGGGACTAACTATGGCTACACCTTC
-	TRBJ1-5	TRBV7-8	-	CASSLGFRISNQPQHF	TGTGCCAGCAGCTTAGGCTTCAGGATTAGCAATCAGCCCCAGCATTTT
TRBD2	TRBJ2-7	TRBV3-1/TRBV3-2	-	CASSQDLRLAGDEQYF	TGTGCCAGCAGCCAAGATCTGAGACTAGCGGGAGACGAGCAGTACTTC
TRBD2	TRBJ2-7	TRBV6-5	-	CASSKAGRSYEQYF	TGTGCCAGCAGCAAAGCGGGGAGATCCTACGAGCAGTACTTC
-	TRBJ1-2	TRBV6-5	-	CASRAEQVYGYTF	TGTGCCAGCAGGGCAGAACAGGTCTATGGCTACACCTTC
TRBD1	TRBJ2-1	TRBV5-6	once	CASSFRGQGAVNEQFF	TGTGCCAGCAGCTTTCGGGGACAGGGGGCGGTCAATGAGCAGTTCTTC
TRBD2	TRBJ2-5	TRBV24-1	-	CATSQTSGGQETQYF	TGTGCCACCAGCCAGACTAGCGGGGGACAAGAGACCCAGTACTTC
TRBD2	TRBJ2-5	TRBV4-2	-	CASSPGTSGYQETQYF	TGTGCCAGCAGCCCCGGGACTAGCGGGTACCAAGAGACCCAGTACTTC
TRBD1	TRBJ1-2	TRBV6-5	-	CASSYLDRLGDGYTF	TGTGCCAGCAGTTATTTGGACAGGCTAGGGGATGGCTACACCTTC
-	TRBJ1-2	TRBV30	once	CAWSGTNRVYGYTF	TGTGCCTGGAGTGGGACAAACCGAGTCTATGGCTACACCTTC
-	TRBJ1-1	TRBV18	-	CASSPRRGNKNTEAFF	TGTGCCAGCTCACCACGGAGGGGAAATAAGAACACTGAAGCTTTCTTT
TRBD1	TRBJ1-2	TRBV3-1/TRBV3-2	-	CASSQFDRENYGYTF	TGTGCCAGCAGCCAGTTCGACAGGGAAAACTATGGCTACACCTTC
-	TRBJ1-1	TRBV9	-	CASSVGFRGLERTEAFF	TGTGCCAGCAGCGTAGGATTTAGGGGTCTGGAGCGCACTGAAGCTTTCTTT
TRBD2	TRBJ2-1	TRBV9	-	CASRAGTSAPDEQFF	TGTGCCAGCAGGGCCGGGACTAGCGCCCCCGATGAGCAGTTCTTC